Reported below is one T cell receptor beta chain. Its target is unknown. V was trimmed by 3 bases and J by 4 bases, leaving 12 bases between them. CDR3 length: 15 amino acids. Germline values: CDR1 LGHNA, CDR2 YNFKEQ. Some clones are missing from TCRdb's copy, which holds only in-frame ones; the method was immunoSEQ multiplex PCR. The table records 550,000 to 800,000 clones, roughly 88% of them present only once. The data stem from a study of shared clonotypes between healthy human individuals. Overall study findings and caveats: Among donors, clonotype sharing was expected to be affected by sequencing depth. Generation probabilities were higher for clonotypes shared across all four sorted-subset donors than for unshared ones. Naive subsets generally had larger estimated richness than memory subsets.

What CD8 memory combined were CD45RO+ cells and CCR7-negative CD45RA+ TemRA cells. The sequencing input was memory CD8+ T cells from PBMCs. The subset denotes: CD45RO+ cells pooled with CCR7-negative TemRA cells. The sequence came from a man younger than 35 in good health. Some clones in this sample may be carry-over from other donors' samples. The rearrangement joins TRBV4-2 to TRBJ2-2; D gene ambiguous. The CDR3 is CASSHWTSSTGELFF. In DNA, the CDR3 is TGTGCCAGCAGCCACTGGACGTCTTCCACCGGGGAGCTGTTTTTT.